The present entry profiles one T cell receptor beta chain with its context. Its specificity is not known. The data derive from a study of long-term antiretroviral therapy in people with HIV. Overall study results and limits: Patients on ART gained diversity, which nonetheless stayed below transplant donor controls.

At least one PBMC sample before ART and at least two after were required. Participants who had HIV were, without exception, treated in the United States. Trimming stripped 2 bases from V and 2 bases from J, with 7 bases between. The CDR3 has 14 residues. The V gene's germline CDR1 is MNHEY and CDR2 SMNVEV (reference sequence). Samples were assayed with immunoSEQ v3.0 at survey level. TCRdb's table, derived via immunoSEQ multiplex PCR, lists solely in-frame clones and lacks some. The sample records tens of thousands of clones, roughly 84% being singletons. V is TRBV27 and J is TRBJ1-5; D is perhaps TRBD1 (6 bases). The source of this sequence is a young man with HIV. Sequencing used unsorted PBMCs, obtained 0.1 years before starting antiretroviral therapy. In DNA, the CDR3 is TGTGCCAGCAGTTTAAACAGGGGCAATCAGCCCCAGCATTTT. This encodes CASSLNRGNQPQHF.